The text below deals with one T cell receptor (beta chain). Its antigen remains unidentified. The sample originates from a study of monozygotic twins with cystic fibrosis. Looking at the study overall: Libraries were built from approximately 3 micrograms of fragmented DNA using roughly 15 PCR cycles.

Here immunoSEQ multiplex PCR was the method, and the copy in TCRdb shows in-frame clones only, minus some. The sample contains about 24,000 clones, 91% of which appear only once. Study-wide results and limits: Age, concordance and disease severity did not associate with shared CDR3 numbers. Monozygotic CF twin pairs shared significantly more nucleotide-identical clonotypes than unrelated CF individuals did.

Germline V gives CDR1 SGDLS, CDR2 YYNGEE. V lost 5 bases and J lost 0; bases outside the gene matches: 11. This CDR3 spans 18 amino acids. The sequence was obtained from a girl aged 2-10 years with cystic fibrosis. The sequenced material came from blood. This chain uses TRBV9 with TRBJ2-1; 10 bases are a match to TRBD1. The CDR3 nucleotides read TGTGCCAGCAGTGTCACCGGGACAGGGGCCGGCTCCTACAATGAGCAGTTCTTC. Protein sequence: CASSVTGTGAGSYNEQFF.